This T cell receptor beta chain is drawn from a study of cytomegalovirus exposure and HLA in healthy donors. Findings and limits, study-wide: A later analysis reportedly identified an Asian-associated ancestry cluster as carrying fewer N-insertions than the approximately 670-donor mean. Among TCR sequences, most were rare, though some public TCRs appeared in many donors. Most TCR beta V segments were productive about 90% or about 30% of the time in an earlier analysis.

PCR amplification relied on 60 Vbeta primers (plus 13 Jbeta primers). Some clones are missing from TCRdb's copy, which holds only in-frame ones; the method was immunoSEQ multiplex PCR. The sample has approximately 180,000 clones; 70% to 90% are singletons. The length of the CDR3 is 16 residues. V lost 2 bases to trimming and J lost 1 base; unmatched junction nucleotides: 3. Germline lookup yields CDR1 SNHLY and CDR2 FYNNEI. Nominally healthy donors were sampled, though unrecorded immune exposures were likely. Notes on this clone: Its antigen is still unknown.

The sequenced sample consisted of PBMCs. This TCR was recovered from a woman younger than 35 in good health and CMV-seronegative. The chain combines TRBV2 with TRBJ2-2, with 8 bases lining up with TRBD1. CDR3 residues: CASSERGTGNTGELFF. The CDR3 DNA is TGTGCCAGCAGTGAACGAGGGACAGGGAACACCGGGGAGCTGTTTTTT.